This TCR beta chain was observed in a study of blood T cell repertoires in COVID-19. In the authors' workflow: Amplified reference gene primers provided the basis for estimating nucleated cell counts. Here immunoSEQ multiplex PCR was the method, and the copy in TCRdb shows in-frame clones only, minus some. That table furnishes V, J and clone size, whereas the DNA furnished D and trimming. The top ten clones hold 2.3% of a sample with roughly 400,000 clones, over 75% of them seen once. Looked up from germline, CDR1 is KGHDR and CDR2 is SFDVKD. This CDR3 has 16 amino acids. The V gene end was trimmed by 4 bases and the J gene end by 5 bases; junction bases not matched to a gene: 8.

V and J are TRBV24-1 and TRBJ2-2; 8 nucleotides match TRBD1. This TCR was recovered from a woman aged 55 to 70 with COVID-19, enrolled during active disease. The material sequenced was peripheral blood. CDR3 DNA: TGTGCCACCAGTGACCCTGGACAGGGAGATACCGGGGAGCTGTTTTTT. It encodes CATSDPGQGDTGELFF.